This TCR beta chain was documented in a study of cytomegalovirus exposure and HLA in healthy donors. General study results and limits: Overall, roughly 160 TCR beta chains were annotated as cytomegalovirus-associated. Later analysis showed most CMV-associated TCR beta chains appearing HLA-restricted.

PCR employed 60 Vbeta and 13 Jbeta primers. Sequencing used immunoSEQ multiplex PCR; TCRdb keeps in-frame clones, though not all of them. The sample has 100,000 to 150,000 clones, about 79% seen once. Concerning this clone: Antigen: not known.

Germline V lookup: CDR1 MNHEY, CDR2 SVGAGI. The V and J ends lost 5 bases and 6 bases, in that order; junction bases with no gene match: 10. There are 15 residues in the CDR3. Sequences were obtained from PBMCs. This TCR derives from a man aged 45 to 65 in good health and CMV-seronegative. This rearrangement joins TRBV6-5 to TRBJ2-3; 8 nucleotides line up with TRBD2. The CDR3 DNA follows: TGTGCCAGCAGTACCAGACTAGCGAGGGAGGATACGCAGTATTTT. Translation: CASSTRLAREDTQYF.